The present entry profiles one T cell receptor (beta chain) with its context. Its antigen is still unknown. The data were taken from a study of PD-L1 blockade in urothelial cancer. Study background: Blood was analyzed 3 weeks (second dose) and 6 weeks after treatment start. Among blood samples, the median T cell count was 141,255. Regarding the study as a whole: Below-median TCR clonality that was measured in pretreatment blood predicted better survival.

Germline CDR1 is SGHRS and CDR2 is YFSETQ. The CDR3 consists of 15 residues. V was shortened by 2 bases and J by 1 base, with 12 bases between the two germline ends. All patients handed over anywhere from 1 to 8 samples, pretreatment and on-treatment. Using immunoSEQ multiplex PCR, the repertoire was profiled, and TCRdb retains in-frame clones only, with some absent. Seen here are about 71,000 clones, roughly nine tenths observed once, and the top ten hold less than 3.5%. The genes are TRBV5-1 and TRBJ1-1, with D possibly TRBD1 on 6 matching bases. The receptor was derived from a man between 60 and 75 years old with urothelial cancer. The sequencing used PBMCs, collected around atezolizumab (anti-PD-L1) treatment. The CDR3 is CASSLPGQANTEAFF. The CDR3 nucleotides are TGCGCCAGCAGCTTACCGGGACAAGCGAACACTGAAGCTTTCTTT.